This note documents a single TCR beta chain sequence. Methods used by the authors: Reference gene primer amplification in the assay estimated nucleated cell counts. Assay: immunoSEQ multiplex PCR; the TCRdb copy retains only in-frame clones and omits some. V and J calls and clone size follow that table, whereas D and trimming were derived from the DNA. The profile covers under 300,000 clones, with 83% appearing a single time and over 8.5% taken by the ten largest. This sample is drawn from a study of blood T cell repertoires in COVID-19. CDR1 and CDR2 from the germline V gene are MNHEY and SMNVEV (reference sequence). The V gene lost 3 bases and the J gene lost 0 bases, with 9 bases spanning the gap. There are 15 residues in the CDR3.

The V call is TRBV27, the J call TRBJ2-1, with a weak D call TRBD1 (6 bases). Sequencing used peripheral blood. The source is a woman aged 50 to 60 who had recovered from COVID-19. The DNA for the CDR3 is TGTGCCAGCAGTTTTGGACAGAGCTCCTACAATGAGCAGTTCTTC. Its translation: CASSFGQSSYNEQFF.